This passage covers 15 T cell receptor beta chains from one sample sequenced in a study of T cells expressing NK-cell markers. TCRdb derives one entry per CDR3 protein from the 5' RACE reads, leaving out DNA. The sample table includes some 500,000 distinct CDR3 sequences. Sequenced input: blood T cells: a sorted CD56 or NKG2C T cell subset, CD4+ or CD8+ T cells, or bulk PBMC T cells (not recorded which). These receptors originate from a woman aged 45-60 years in good health.

CDR3 amino acids: CASSQDNRGWTEAFF. V usage is TRBV4-2 and J usage is TRBJ1-1. The CDR3 totals 15 residues. CDR1 is LGHNA and CDR2 is YNFKEQ in the germline V gene.

The chain recombines TRBV9 with TRBJ2-3; TCRdb returns TRBD2, unconfirmable since there is no DNA. Germline loops: CDR1 SGDLS, CDR2 YYNGEE. The CDR3 loop spans 15 amino acids. This CDR3 is CASSPRTSALDTQYF.

The chain employs TRBV7-9 and TRBJ1-5; TCRdb returns TRBD1, unconfirmable since there is no DNA. This CDR3 spans 16 amino acids. CDR1 and CDR2 from the germline V gene are SEHNR and FQNEAQ (reference sequence). The CDR3 sequence: CASSSPTYRGDQPQHF.

The chain recombines TRBV11-3 with TRBJ2-4; TCRdb's assignment of TRBD2 cannot be checked, as there is no DNA. This CDR3 comprises 15 residues. CDR1 and CDR2 (germline): SGHNT, YENEEA. CDR3 in amino acids: CASIWGPSAKNIQYF.

J is TRBJ2-3 and V is TRBV6-5; checking the TCRdb D call of TRBD2 is not possible without DNA. Germline V gene lookup returns CDR1 MNHEY and CDR2 SVGAGI. This CDR3 has 16 amino acids. The CDR3 loop is CASSYDSPQNTDTQYF.

The J gene is TRBJ2-7, the V gene TRBV3-1; the D call from TCRdb, TRBD1, cannot be confirmed without DNA. The CDR3 is made up of 14 amino acids. CDR1 is LGHDT, CDR2 YNNKEL, per germline (reference sequence). The CDR3: CASSRDRATYEQYF.

The J gene is TRBJ2-1, the V gene TRBV5-6. The CDR3 spans 13 residues. Germline V gene lookup returns CDR1 SGHDT and CDR2 YYEEEE. The CDR3 sequence: CASDYTAYNEQFF.

This chain links TRBV29-1 with TRBJ2-5; as DNA is missing, the TRBD2 call by TCRdb cannot be tested. The CDR3 runs 19 residues. Germline-derived CDR1 and CDR2 are SQVTM and ANQGSEA. The CDR3 loop reads CSVPAGTSGRWVNPETQYF.

This chain connects TRBV5-1 to TRBJ2-5. The germline V gene has CDR1 SGHRS and CDR2 YFSETQ. The CDR3 loop spans 13 amino acids. The chain's CDR3 is CASSPNAQETQYF.

V and J are TRBV18 and TRBJ1-1; the D call from TCRdb, TRBD1, cannot be confirmed without DNA. The CDR3 extends over 14 amino acids. Germline assignment: CDR1 KGHSH and CDR2 LQKENI. CDR3 protein: CASSPGTGPTEAFF.

The chain is built from TRBV7-6 and TRBJ2-2; without DNA, the TCRdb call of TRBD2 cannot be checked. The CDR3 is made up of 18 amino acids. Germline V gene lookup returns CDR1 SGHVS and CDR2 FNYEAQ. The CDR3 here is CASSPRLAGATNTGELFF.

The chain uses TRBV5-1 and TRBJ2-1; TCRdb designates TRBD2, a call that cannot be tested without DNA. The CDR3 is 14 amino acids. Germline V gene lookup returns CDR1 SGHRS and CDR2 YFSETQ. This chain's CDR3 is CASSFGSVNNEQFF.

The J gene is TRBJ1-2, the V gene TRBV7-9. The CDR3 length is 14 residues. CDR1 is SEHNR, CDR2 FQNEAQ, per germline (reference sequence). The CDR3 spells CASSLVGGGNGYTF.

The chain joins TRBV7-9 to TRBJ2-3. The CDR3 spans 13 residues. Per germline, CDR1 SEHNR and CDR2 FQNEAQ (reference sequence). The CDR3 is CAPREQSTDTQYF.

The CDR3 sequence: CASSLSIGSGNTIYF. This chain connects TRBV7-9 to TRBJ1-3. CDR1 SEHNR and CDR2 FQNEAQ come from the germline V gene (reference sequence). This CDR3 spans 15 amino acids.